These T cell receptor beta chains were read from a single sample in a study of human T cells and chemical hapten exposure. TCRdb reanalysed the RACE reads using MiXCR and keeps one entry per CDR3 protein. The profile shows around 340,000 distinct CDR3 sequences, about 7% of them singletons. The source was whole blood, collected in connection with sensitization to the hapten diphenylcyclopropenone (DPC). These receptors were taken from a woman aged 18-29 years with alopecia areata. Some clones in this sample may be carry-over from other donors' samples. CDR3s include the opening cysteine and the closing phenylalanine or tryptophan. Fields, in order: J gene, clone size, D gene, V gene, CDR3 protein, CDR3 DNA. The D gene is left open where the match is weak. Size values are once, few and many counts, or a class for expanded clones, and some rows have none.

TRBJ2-6 many . TRBV4-3 CASSQNTGSSGANVLTF TGCGCCAGCAGCCAGAATACAGGGAGCTCTGGGGCCAACGTCCTGACTTTC
TRBJ2-7 few . TRBV29-1 CSVEINDYEQYF TGCAGCGTTGAAATAAACGACTACGAGCAGTACTTC
TRBJ2-7 many TRBD1 TRBV6-5 CASSRTGGERYEQYF TGTGCCAGCAGTCGGACAGGGGGCGAACGTTACGAGCAGTACTTC
TRBJ1-2 many . TRBV2 CASSEGPWQPGYTF TGTGCCAGCAGTGAAGGCCCATGGCAGCCTGGCTACACCTTC
TRBJ2-7 many TRBD2 TRBV6-6 CASSSEGLAGVGYF TGTGCCAGCAGTTCCGAGGGACTAGCGGGTGTAGGGTACTTC
TRBJ2-3 few . TRBV13 CASSLGLKVITDTQYF TGTGCCAGCAGCTTAGGCCTAAAAGTTATTACAGATACGCAGTATTTT
TRBJ2-3 many TRBD1 TRBV28 CASSFWTGADTQYF TGTGCCAGCAGTTTCTGGACAGGGGCAGATACGCAGTATTTT
TRBJ2-3 many . TRBV6-5 CASSYSGSTDTQYF TGTGCCAGCAGTTACTCTGGGAGCACAGATACGCAGTATTTT
TRBJ2-7 many TRBD2 TRBV11-2 CASSLLAGGHSEQYF TGTGCCAGCAGCTTACTAGCGGGGGGGCATTCCGAGCAGTACTTC
TRBJ1-6 . . TRBV28 CASSLGAGWDSPLHF TGTGCCAGCAGTTTAGGGGCAGGCTGGGATTCACCCCTCCACTTT
TRBJ2-2 few TRBD2 TRBV27 CASTLAGGPSNTGELFF TGTGCCAGCACGCTAGCGGGGGGGCCCTCTAACACCGGGGAGCTGTTTTTT
TRBJ1-1 many . TRBV27 CASSYTGNTEAFF TGTGCCAGCAGTTACACAGGGAACACTGAAGCTTTCTTT
TRBJ2-2 many . TRBV7-8 CASSLANSRAGELFF TGTGCCAGCAGCTTAGCAAACAGTAGGGCCGGGGAGCTGTTTTTT
TRBJ2-7 many TRBD1 TRBV6-5 CASSLTGGTYEQYF TGTGCCAGCAGTTTAACAGGGGGAACCTACGAGCAGTACTTC
TRBJ2-1 many . TRBV27 CASSSLAGTTYNEQFF TGTGCCAGCAGTTCTTTGGCGGGGACCACCTACAATGAGCAGTTCTTC
TRBJ2-7 . TRBD1 TRBV27 CASVWGQGPYEQYF TGTGCCAGCGTTTGGGGACAGGGCCCCTACGAGCAGTACTTC
TRBJ1-6 few . TRBV20-1 CSARLSVNSPLHF TGCAGTGCTAGACTGAGTGTCAATTCACCCCTCCACTTT
TRBJ1-4 . . TRBV7-9 CASSFEGVHLLGKLFF TGTGCCAGCAGCTTTGAAGGGGTCCACCTCTTAGGAAAACTGTTTTTT